This T cell receptor (beta chain) was captured by sequencing in a study of cytomegalovirus exposure and HLA in healthy donors. The J segment lost 5 bases and the V segment lost 7 bases, leaving 7 bases of the junction unmatched. This CDR3 has 13 residues. Germline values: CDR1 PRHDT, CDR2 FYEKMQ (reference sequence). With 60 Vbeta and 13 Jbeta primers, the PCR was carried out. Profiled with immunoSEQ multiplex PCR; TCRdb holds only in-frame clones, not every one. The sample consists of 150,000 to 200,000 clones, about 10% of them appearing once. The V and J genes are TRBV13 and TRBJ2-5; 7 nucleotides agree with TRBD2. Sequencing was carried out using PBMCs. The sequence was obtained from a woman between 25 and 40 years old in good health and CMV-seropositive. The CDR3 DNA reads TGTGCCAGCACGCGGGAGAGGGGCGAGACCCAGTACTTC. This codes for CASTRERGETQYF. The whole variable domain, filled in from reference TRBV13 and TRBJ2-5, reads AAGVIQSPRHLIKEKRETATLKCYPIPRHDTVYWYQQGPGQDPQFLISFYEKMQSDKGSIPDRFSAQQFSDYHSELNMSSLELGDSALYFCASTRERGETQYFGPGTRLLVL.